The 12 T cell receptor beta chains given below trace back to one sample, sequenced in a study of CD8 T cells in ankylosing spondylitis. Their target antigens are unknown. Study-wide points: A motif of 7 to 9 highly homologous TCR beta variants was seen as apparently characteristic of ankylosing spondylitis blood.

A single record per CDR3 protein comes from TCRdb applying MiXCR to the 5' RACE reads. The sample consists of around 540,000 distinct CDR3 sequences, 9.5% to 15% of them appearing once. Sequenced input: blood, either unsorted or a sorted T cell fraction (not recorded which). All receptors come from a male donor with ankylosing spondylitis.

The CDR3 nucleotides are TGCGCCAGCAGCCCTGGGGGACTAGCGGGCGCCAACCAAGAGACCCAGTACTTC. Its protein product is CASSPGGLAGANQETQYF. V and J are TRBV5-1 and TRBJ2-5; 12 positions agree with TRBD2. CDR3 length: 18 residues. V shed 4 bases, J shed 0 bases, and the junction held 10 bases outside the gene matches. CDR1 and CDR2 from the germline V gene are SGHRS and YFSETQ. The entire variable domain, with the rest obtained from reference TRBV5-1 and TRBJ2-5, is as follows: KAGVTQTPRYLIKTRGQQVTLSCSPISGHRSVSWYQQTPGQGLQFLFEYFSETQRNKGNFPGRFSGRQFSNSRSEMNVSTLELGDSALYLCASSPGGLAGANQETQYFGPGTRLLVL.

In its sample, this clonotype was seen many times. The gene calls are TRBV12-3 or TRBV12-4 and TRBJ1-6, with no clear D. This CDR3 region has 14 residues. With 1 base removed from V and 8 bases from J, the gap between germline ends came to 9 bases. The DNA for the CDR3 is TGTGCCAGCAGTTTAGGGGGAGTTGATTCACCCCTCCACTTT. Its translation is CASSLGGVDSPLHF.

The chain employs TRBV20-1 and TRBJ2-1; the match to TRBD1 covers 8 bases. CDR1 is DFQATT, CDR2 SNEGSKA, per germline (reference sequence). Trimming cost V 1 base and J 5 bases; bases outside gene matches: 4. The CDR3 has 14 amino acids. The CDR3 DNA follows: TGCAGTGCTAGAGGACAGGGGCTCCACAATGAGCAGTTCTTC. This encodes CSARGQGLHNEQFF.

This sequence joins TRBV20-1 and TRBJ2-1, with D tentatively TRBD1 or TRBD2 (8 bases each). This CDR3 spans 14 amino acids. Germline lookup yields CDR1 DFQATT and CDR2 SNEGSKA (reference sequence). Trimming removed 6 bases from V and 9 bases from J, with 21 bases in between. CDR3 bases: TGCAGTGCCCAGGGACAGGCGGGAGGTGGTGAGCAGTTCTTC. Protein product: CSAQGQAGGGEQFF.

The chain recombines TRBV12-3 or TRBV12-4 with TRBJ2-1; unclear D gene. Between the trimmed V and J ends, which lost 6 bases and 8 bases, there was a span of 23 bases. The CDR3 spans 16 residues. The CDR3 sequence is CASSLTGPLRLDEQFF. The CDR3 DNA is TGTGCCAGCAGCTTGACCGGGCCACTTAGGCTGGATGAGCAGTTCTTC.

This clonotype appeared many times. This chain uses TRBV5-1 with TRBJ2-3; 9 bases match TRBD1. The CDR3 covers 15 residues. Germline V gene lookup returns CDR1 SGHRS and CDR2 YFSETQ. The V and J ends lost 3 bases and 3 bases, in that order; junction bases with no gene match: 5. This chain's CDR3 is CASSSGQGGTDTQYF. CDR3 bases: TGCGCCAGCAGCTCGGGACAGGGCGGGACAGATACGCAGTATTTT.

Only a few counts were recorded for this clonotype. V usage is TRBV12-3 or TRBV12-4 and J usage is TRBJ1-5, with 10 bases aligning to TRBD1. This CDR3 has 16 residues. J lost 3 bases, V lost 5 bases, and 7 bases had no gene match. The CDR3 spells CASSPRDRGDNQPQHF. CDR3 sequence (DNA): TGTGCCAGCAGTCCCCGGGACAGGGGAGACAATCAGCCCCAGCATTTT.

V is TRBV6-5 and J is TRBJ2-2, with unresolved D. The CDR3 consists of 15 residues. Germline CDR1 reads MNHEY; CDR2 reads SVGAGI. Trimming shortened V by 0 bases and J by 4 bases, and 9 bases separated the two germline ends. CDR3 in DNA: TGTGCCAGCAGTTACTCTAGACCTTTCACCGGGGAGCTGTTTTTT. Its protein product is CASSYSRPFTGELFF.

Turning to this clonotype: This sequence may be a read error, since a much larger clone differs from it by one base. The chain employs TRBV6-1 and TRBJ2-5; 11 bases line up with TRBD2. Losses at the gene ends were 6 bases for V and 7 bases for J; bases not matched to a gene: 7. The CDR3 loop spans 14 amino acids. Germline CDR1 and CDR2: MNHNS and SASEGT. CDR3 bases: TGTGCCAGCAGCCAACTAGCGGGAGTTGTGACCCAGTACTTC. Its protein is CASSQLAGVVTQYF.

The chain recombines TRBV12-3 or TRBV12-4 with TRBJ2-7, with 8 bases that match TRBD1. Trimming cost V 1 base and J 5 bases; bases outside gene matches: 4. CDR3 length: 14 residues. CDR3 nucleotide sequence: TGTGCCAGCAGTTTAGGCAGGGGGCCTCACGAGCAGTACGTC. Its protein product is CASSLGRGPHEQYV.

The chain has TRBV29-1 and TRBJ2-1; the D gene is possibly TRBD2 (5 bases). Germline-derived CDR1 and CDR2 are SQVTM and ANQGSEA. The CDR3 spans 12 residues. V dropped 1 base and J dropped 7 bases, with 8 bases sitting between them. In DNA, the CDR3 is TGCAGCGTTGAAGCGGGGTCTAATGAGCAGTTCTTC. As protein: CSVEAGSNEQFF.

This clonotype has at least ten counts. The chain is built from TRBV4-1 and TRBJ1-1; 9 positions agree with TRBD1. CDR3 length: 15 amino acids. From germline, CDR1 is MGHRA and CDR2 YSYEKL. Trimming removed 4 bases from V and 5 bases from J; junction bases left unmatched: 8. The CDR3 protein is CASSPAGQGGTEAFF. CDR3 DNA: TGCGCCAGCAGCCCCGCGGGACAGGGAGGTACTGAAGCTTTCTTT.